The 29 T cell receptor beta chains below were found in one sample sequenced in a study of blood T cells in healthy people across ages. A J-beta primer mix and a sample-barcoded 5' primer were used in a second PCR of roughly 7 to 12 cycles. MiXCR, run by TCRdb on the 5' RACE reads, gives a single entry per CDR3 protein. In the table there are around 1,700,000 distinct CDR3 sequences, 25% to 30% of which are singletons. Material: blood. These receptors all come from a woman aged 30 to 39 in good health.

The chain carries TRBV6-6 and TRBJ2-3; weak D call: TRBD1 (6 bases). The CDR3 runs 17 residues. The V end lost 6 bases, the J end lost 4 bases, and 23 bases lay between the germline ends. The germline gives CDR1 MNHNY, CDR2 SVGAGI (reference sequence). The CDR3 here is CASSLPTGIIGADTQYF. The CDR3 nucleotides are TGTGCCAGCAGCCTGCCGACAGGAATTATAGGGGCAGATACGCAGTATTTT.

A few counts support this clonotype. A much more abundant neighbour one base away suggests this may be a read error. V and J are TRBV7-6 and TRBJ2-5; 9 bases are shared with TRBD2. The ends lost 3 bases at V and 11 bases at J; junction bases unmatched: 22. Germline loops: CDR1 SGHVS, CDR2 FNYEAQ. CDR3 length: 18 amino acids. The CDR3 protein is CASSFGNAGTSFSNEQYF. CDR3 sequence (DNA): TGTGCCAGCAGCTTTGGCAACGCCGGGACTAGCTTCTCCAATGAGCAGTACTTC.

The chain uses TRBV20-1 and TRBJ2-2; D tentatively reads TRBD1 or TRBD2 (5 bases each). V lost 2 bases and J lost 1, with 8 bases in between. The CDR3 covers 14 residues. Germline CDR1 is DFQATT and CDR2 is SNEGSKA (reference sequence). Written as DNA, the CDR3 is TGCAGTGCTAGACGGGACGGGAACACCGGGGAGCTGTTTTTT. It translates to CSARRDGNTGELFF.

This clonotype was seen a few times. V usage is TRBV9 and J usage is TRBJ1-2; maybe TRBD1 (6 bases). Germline V gives CDR1 SGDLS, CDR2 YYNGEE. This CDR3 has 13 amino acids. Between the trimmed V and J ends, which lost 3 bases and 8 bases, there was a span of 14 bases. The DNA of the CDR3 is TGTGCCAGCAGCGCGGGAGGGGGGAGCGGCTACACCTTC. It yields the protein CASSAGGGSGYTF.

About this clonotype: One end of the junction fails to match germline, which may point to a read error. The chain uses TRBV7-2 and TRBJ1-1; D might be TRBD1 (5 bases). This CDR3 is built from 14 residues. Germline V gene data show CDR1 as SGHTA and CDR2 as FQGNSA. The CDR3 nucleotides are TGTGTCAGCAGCTTAAGTACAGGGAACACTGAAGCTTTCTTT. It specifies CVSSLSTGNTEAFF. The full variable domain, with the rest looked up from reference TRBV7-2 and TRBJ1-1, is GAGVSQSPSNKVTEKGKDVELRCDPISGHTALYWYRQSLGQGLEFLIYFQGNSAPDKSGLPSDRFSAERTGGSVSTLTIQRTQQEDSAVYLCVSSLSTGNTEAFFGQGTRLTVV.

This clonotype was found a few times. This chain connects TRBV7-6 to TRBJ2-5; TRBD2 aligns across 8 bases. The germline V gene has CDR1 SGHVS and CDR2 FNYEAQ. The CDR3 sequence is 15 residues long. Trimming took 5 bases from V and 4 from J; bases not matched to a gene: 9. The CDR3 protein is CASSLREALPETQYF. The CDR3 DNA follows: TGTGCCAGCAGCCTGCGGGAGGCCCTTCCAGAGACCCAGTACTTC. Full variable domain (outside the CDR3, taken from reference TRBV7-6 and TRBJ2-5): GAGVSQSPRYKVTKRGQDVALRCDPISGHVSLYWYRQALGQGPEFLTYFNYEAQQDKSGLPNDRFSAERPEGSISTLTIQRTEQRDSAMYRCASSLREALPETQYFGPGTRLLVL.

This sequence joins TRBV12-3 or TRBV12-4 and TRBJ1-2; D might be TRBD1 (6 bases). The CDR3 consists of 14 residues. V was shortened by 6 bases and J by 4 bases, with 15 bases between the two germline ends. CDR3: CASSSGQLIYGYTF. As DNA, the CDR3 is TGTGCCAGCAGCTCCGGACAGTTGATCTATGGCTACACCTTC.

This clonotype was picked up a small number of times. This rearrangement joins TRBV5-1 to TRBJ2-1, with D perhaps matching TRBD2 (7 bases). This CDR3 spans 16 amino acids. CDR1 and CDR2 (germline): SGHRS, YFSETQ. Trimming stripped 1 base from V and 5 bases from J, with 16 bases between. The CDR3 DNA reads TGCGCCAGCAGCTTGAGGCCCGGGGGGCTGGACAATGAGCAGTTCTTC. It translates to CASSLRPGGLDNEQFF. Drawing the rest from reference TRBV5-1 and TRBJ2-1, the complete variable domain is KAGVTQTPRYLIKTRGQQVTLSCSPISGHRSVSWYQQTPGQGLQFLFEYFSETQRNKGNFPGRFSGRQFSNSRSEMNVSTLELGDSALYLCASSLRPGGLDNEQFFGPGTRLTVL.

This clonotype was picked up many times. The chain is built from TRBV5-8 and TRBJ1-2; no clear D. Trimming took off 3 bases at V and 7 bases at J, with 16 bases between the two ends. The CDR3 has 14 amino acids. The germline gives CDR1 SGHTS, CDR2 YDEGEE. CDR3: CASSYQTWGAGYTF. CDR3 in DNA: TGTGCCAGCAGCTACCAGACATGGGGTGCTGGCTACACCTTC.

This clonotype was observed a few times. This chain joins TRBV20-1 and TRBJ1-6; D unclear. The V and J ends lost 5 bases and 14 bases respectively, with 10 bases between them. The CDR3 is 10 residues long. The germline CDR1 and CDR2 sequences are DFQATT and SNEGSKA (reference sequence). CDR3 region: CSAGLETLHF. Here the CDR3 DNA reads TGCAGTGCTGGGCTTGAGACCCTCCACTTT.

The rearrangement links TRBV29-1 to TRBJ2-1; D remains ambiguous. CDR3 length equals 12 residues. The germline V gene has CDR1 SQVTM and CDR2 ANQGSEA. V was shortened by 3 bases and J by 7 bases, with 10 bases between the two germline ends. In nucleotides, the CDR3 is TGCAGCGTTGACGCAGTAGGGAATGAGCAGTTCTTC. Its translation is CSVDAVGNEQFF.

The V and J genes are TRBV25-1 and TRBJ2-1; D is unclear. V was cut by 3 bases and J by 7 bases, with 10 bases left in between. CDR1 MGHDK and CDR2 SYGVNS come from the germline V gene. CDR3 length: 13 residues. The CDR3 region has the DNA TGTGCCAGCAGTGATTCCAGGCCTAATGAGCAGTTCTTC. Amino acid sequence: CASSDSRPNEQFF.

The chain joins TRBV10-3 to TRBJ2-7; 10 bases are shared with TRBD2. The CDR3 sequence is 20 residues long. Losses at the gene ends were 0 bases for V and 0 bases for J; bases not matched to a gene: 14. Per the germline V gene, CDR1 is ENHRY and CDR2 is SYGVKD. CDR3 amino acids: CAISESGNIRLAGNSYEQYF. In DNA form, the CDR3 reads TGTGCCATCAGTGAGTCCGGAAATATTCGACTAGCGGGTAACTCCTACGAGCAGTACTTC.

This clonotype was recorded a few times. V gene TRBV11-2 combines with J gene TRBJ1-5; D is ambiguous. The CDR3 covers 14 residues. Trimming took off 1 base at V and 3 bases at J, with 7 bases between the two ends. Germline CDR1 is SGHAT and CDR2 is FQNNGV. The CDR3 region is CASSLGTHNQPQHF. In DNA, the CDR3 is TGTGCCAGCAGCTTAGGCACGCACAATCAGCCCCAGCATTTT.

This chain joins TRBV18 and TRBJ1-1, with D hard to call. From germline, CDR1 is KGHSH and CDR2 LQKENI. The CDR3 is 13 amino acids. Trimming removed 3 bases from V and 6 bases from J, with 11 bases in between. In nucleotides, the CDR3 is TGTGCCAGCTCACCGGTTGCGGGTTCTGAAGCTTTCTTT. As protein: CASSPVAGSEAFF. The whole variable domain, filled in from reference TRBV18 and TRBJ1-1, reads NAGVMQNPRHLVRRRGQEARLRCSPMKGHSHVYWYRQLPEEGLKFMVYLQKENIIDESGMPKERFSAEFPKEGPSILRIQQVVRGDSAAYFCASSPVAGSEAFFGQGTRLTVV.

The chain couples TRBV4-3 to TRBJ2-3, with D perhaps matching TRBD2 (5 bases). V lost 0 bases and J 4 bases, leaving 14 bases between the germline ends. CDR1 LGHNA and CDR2 YSLEER come from the germline V gene. The CDR3 has 16 residues. The CDR3 sequence is CASSQDASWTADTQYF. The CDR3, as DNA: TGCGCCAGCAGCCAAGATGCCTCGTGGACTGCAGATACGCAGTATTTT.

The chain links TRBV20-1 to TRBJ2-1; 10 bases map to TRBD2. CDR1 is DFQATT and CDR2 is SNEGSKA in the germline V gene (reference sequence). The CDR3 has 15 residues. The ends lost 5 bases at V and 6 bases at J; junction bases unmatched: 10. CDR3 DNA sequence: TGCAGTGCTTCCCCTAGCGGGAGATTGTGCAATGAGCAGTTCTTC. Protein product: CSASPSGRLCNEQFF.

In DNA, the CDR3 is TGTGCCACCAGCAGACACCGCAATCAGCCCCAGCATTTT. Its protein is CATSRHRNQPQHF. The chain couples TRBV15 to TRBJ1-5, with D uncertain. Trimming cost V 2 bases and J 2 bases, with 4 bases left between them. This CDR3 contains 13 residues. The germline V gene has CDR1 LNHNV and CDR2 YYDKDF (reference sequence).

The chain links TRBV21-1 to TRBJ1-6. TRBV21-1 is noted as a pseudogene. The CDR3 consists of 9 residues. The CDR3 loop is CASNSPLHF. As DNA, the CDR3 is TGTGCCAGCAATTCACCCCTCCACTTT.

This clonotype was found a few times. The V and J genes are TRBV2 and TRBJ2-4; maybe TRBD1 (6 bases). In germline, CDR1 is SNHLY, CDR2 FYNNEI. Trimming stripped 5 bases from V and 0 bases from J, with 14 bases between. The CDR3 consists of 16 residues. CDR3 in amino acids: CASSRTGSLAKNIQYF. The CDR3 DNA follows: TGTGCCAGCAGTCGAACAGGGTCCCTAGCCAAAAACATTCAGTACTTC.

This clonotype showed up many times. The rearrangement joins TRBV20-1 to TRBJ2-3, with 9 bases that match TRBD2. This CDR3 has 14 amino acids. Germline CDR1 is DFQATT and CDR2 is SNEGSKA (reference sequence). Losses at the gene ends were 3 bases for V and 4 bases for J; bases not matched to a gene: 5. The CDR3 here is CSASSGLASDTQYF. DNA of the CDR3: TGCAGTGCTAGTAGTGGACTAGCGTCAGATACGCAGTATTTT.

The chain has TRBV6-6 and TRBJ2-1; 9 bases align to TRBD2. The CDR3 contains 17 residues. V was clipped by 3 bases and J by 4 bases; unmatched bases: 10. The germline CDR1 and CDR2 sequences are MNHNY and SVGAGI (reference sequence). This chain's CDR3 is CASSYSSGGSSYNEQFF. The CDR3 bases are TGTGCCAGCAGTTATAGTAGCGGGGGAAGTTCATACAATGAGCAGTTCTTC.

Judged by abundance, this clonotype is medium-sized (0.01 to 0.1%). The rearrangement joins TRBV7-9 to TRBJ1-2; D unresolved. The CDR3 covers 12 residues. V shed 10 bases and J shed 13 bases, with 22 bases lying between them. Germline-derived CDR1 and CDR2 are SEHNR and FQNEAQ (reference sequence). The CDR3 spells CATQLAGEESTF. The CDR3, as DNA: TGTGCCACCCAGCTGGCCGGGGAGGAAAGCACCTTC.

This clonotype was detected only once. This chain uses TRBV7-9 with TRBJ1-4; D remains ambiguous. CDR1 is SEHNR, CDR2 FQNEAQ, per germline (reference sequence). The length of the CDR3 is 18 residues. V was clipped by 4 bases and J by 0 bases, with 18 bases between them. CDR3 residues: CASSSRSYSEATNEKLFF. CDR3 in DNA: TGTGCCAGCAGCTCCCGTTCGTACTCGGAAGCAACTAATGAAAAACTGTTTTTT.

A word on this clonotype: This may stem from a read error, because a much larger clone lies one nucleotide away. The chain combines TRBV20-1 with TRBJ2-7, with a weak D call TRBD2 (5 bases). CDR3 length equals 14 residues. Germline V CDR1 and CDR2: DFQATT, SNEGSKA (reference sequence). V dropped 8 bases and J dropped 2 bases, with 19 bases sitting between them. CDR3 amino acids: CSTKTYGNPYEQYF. CDR3 nucleotides: TGCAGTACTAAGACCTACGGGAATCCCTACGAGCAGTACTTC.

The rearrangement joins TRBV7-2 to TRBJ1-2, with D perhaps matching TRBD1 (5 bases). Trimming shortened V by 5 bases and J by 4 bases, and 20 bases separated the two germline ends. Germline CDR1 reads SGHTA; CDR2 reads FQGNSA. The CDR3 runs to 16 residues. The CDR3 protein is CASSRWIQDNIYGYTF. The CDR3 DNA reads as TGTGCCAGCAGCCGGTGGATACAGGACAATATCTATGGCTACACCTTC. Full variable domain (rest looked up from reference TRBV7-2 and TRBJ1-2): GAGVSQSPSNKVTEKGKDVELRCDPISGHTALYWYRQSLGQGLEFLIYFQGNSAPDKSGLPSDRFSAERTGGSVSTLTIQRTQQEDSAVYLCASSRWIQDNIYGYTFGSGTRLTVV.

This sequence joins TRBV6-1 and TRBJ2-7, with D perhaps TRBD1 (5 bases). Looked up from germline, CDR1 is MNHNS and CDR2 is SASEGT. The CDR3 is 15 amino acids. Trimming stripped 2 bases from V and 3 bases from J, with 14 bases between. This CDR3 reads CASSELLGAGYEQYF. The CDR3 bases are TGTGCCAGCAGTGAATTGCTAGGGGCCGGCTACGAGCAGTACTTC.

The J gene is TRBJ1-5, the V gene TRBV20-1; D perhaps matches TRBD1 (6 bases). V gave up 4 bases and J gave up 3 bases, with 16 bases separating them. CDR3 length: 15 amino acids. Germline V gives CDR1 DFQATT, CDR2 SNEGSKA (reference sequence). CDR3 protein: CSANDGQYNNQPQHF. CDR3 nucleotide sequence: TGCAGTGCTAACGACGGACAGTATAACAATCAGCCCCAGCATTTT.

This chain links TRBV12-3 or TRBV12-4 with TRBJ2-1, with unresolved D. This CDR3 spans 13 amino acids. V was cut by 7 bases and J by 3 bases, with 10 bases left in between. This chain's CDR3 is CASIDSLYNEQFF. The CDR3 DNA follows: TGTGCCAGCATTGACTCACTCTACAATGAGCAGTTCTTC.